Following are 9 T cell receptor beta chains from one sample sequenced in a study of graft-versus-host responses after intestinal transplantation. The protocol was immunoSEQ multiplex PCR, while the TCRdb copy is restricted to in-frame clones and leaves out a portion. The sample has about 39,000 clones, about nine tenths seen once. Sample: PBMCs, taken almost 270 days after transplant. Receptors were obtained from a human patient who received an intestinal transplant, so some T cells may come from the graft donor.

The chain links TRBV30 to TRBJ1-3; D call uncertain. Trimming left V 4 bases short and J 1 base short, with 5 bases between. Per germline, CDR1 GTSNPN and CDR2 SVGIG (reference sequence). There are 12 residues in the CDR3. The CDR3, as DNA: TGTGCCTGGACTGGGTCTGGAAACACCATATATTTT. Its protein is CAWTGSGNTIYF.

CDR3 sequence reads: CASSFSLAGGPYNEQFF. The DNA for the CDR3 is TGTGCCAGCAGCTTTTCACTAGCGGGGGGCCCCTACAATGAGCAGTTCTTC. This chain joins TRBV9 and TRBJ2-1, with 12 bases fitting TRBD2. V lost 4 bases and J lost 2; bases outside the gene matches: 7. In germline, CDR1 is SGDLS, CDR2 YYNGEE. The CDR3 totals 17 residues.

The V call is TRBV6-1, the J call TRBJ1-2; unclear D gene. Trimming removed 4 bases at V and 8 bases at J, with 14 bases between. Germline V gives CDR1 MNHNS, CDR2 SASEGT. This CDR3 comprises 13 residues. The CDR3 DNA sequence: TGTGCCAGCAGTGTCATCACCTGGAGGGGCTACACCTTC. Amino acids: CASSVITWRGYTF.

This clone was found a few times. The rearrangement joins TRBV27 to TRBJ2-1, with a possible D match to TRBD1 (6 bases). Germline assignment: CDR1 MNHEY and CDR2 SMNVEV (reference sequence). Trimming removed 5 bases at V and 3 bases at J, with 14 bases between. This CDR3 comprises 15 residues. CDR3 amino acids: CASSRTATFYNEQFF. CDR3 sequence (DNA): TGTGCCAGCAGTAGGACAGCTACCTTCTACAATGAGCAGTTCTTC.

This chain links TRBV2 with TRBJ2-7; possibly TRBD1 or TRBD2 for D (5 bases each). Germline V CDR1 and CDR2: SNHLY, FYNNEI. This CDR3 is 14 amino acids long. Trimming cost V 2 bases and J 4 bases, with 12 bases left between them. This CDR3 is CASSESGLNYEQYF. The CDR3, as DNA: TGTGCCAGCAGTGAATCGGGGCTTAATTACGAGCAGTACTTC.

The chain joins TRBV10-3 to TRBJ2-7; the D gene is possibly TRBD2 (6 bases). The V end was cut by 6 bases, the J end by 0 bases, with 12 bases between. CDR1 is ENHRY and CDR2 is SYGVKD in the germline V gene. CDR3 size: 14 residues. In DNA, the CDR3 is TGTGCCATCAGATTAGCGGAGAGCTCCTACGAGCAGTACTTC. Its protein product is CAIRLAESSYEQYF.

The chain employs TRBV15 and TRBJ2-1; D is possibly TRBD2 (5 bases). The germline CDR1 and CDR2 sequences are LNHNV and YYDKDF (reference sequence). The CDR3 length is 12 residues. V lost 1 base, J lost 10 bases, and 8 bases lay in between. CDR3 bases: TGTGCCACCAGCAGAGTGGGAGACGAGCAGTTCTTC. It translates to CATSRVGDEQFF.

The rearrangement uses TRBV7-9 and TRBJ2-7; TRBD1 agrees at 9 bases. J gave up 2 bases and V 5 bases, and 4 bases lay outside the gene matches. Germline V lookup: CDR1 SEHNR, CDR2 FQNEAQ (reference sequence). The CDR3 has 14 amino acids. The CDR3 loop reads CASSRTGATYEQYF. For the CDR3, the DNA is TGTGCCAGCAGCCGGACAGGGGCCACCTACGAGCAGTACTTC. The full variable domain, completed using reference TRBV7-9 and TRBJ2-7, is DTGVSQNPRHKITKRGQNVTFRCDPISEHNRLYWYRQTLGQGPEFLTYFQNEAQLEKSRLLSDRFSAERPKGSFSTLEIQRTEQGDSAMYLCASSRTGATYEQYFGPGTRLTVT.

The V call is TRBV2, the J call TRBJ2-1; a possible D gene is TRBD1 (5 bases). Trimming shortened V by 7 bases and J by 10 bases, and 8 bases separated the two germline ends. The CDR3 spans 10 residues. Per germline, CDR1 SNHLY and CDR2 FYNNEI. In DNA form, the CDR3 reads TGTGCCAGCAACCAGGGAGAGCAGTTCTTC. This gives the protein CASNQGEQFF.